The rows below give T cell receptor beta chains drawn from one sample of a study of blood T cell repertoires in COVID-19. Repertoires were generated with immunoSEQ multiplex PCR, while TCRdb's copy carries only in-frame clones and drops some. The sample records over 150,000 clones, approximately 88% being singletons. The sequenced sample consisted of peripheral blood. Receptors were obtained from a woman in her fifties or sixties with acute or convalescent COVID-19. Both conserved end residues are trimmed from each CDR3. The size of a clone is reported for some rows only, either as once, few or many, or as a class for expanded clones.

size: few
J: TRBJ2-3
V: TRBV11-2
CDR3: ASSLRGRTDTQY

size: -
J: TRBJ2-1
V: TRBV5-1
CDR3: ASSGRTSALAGGEQF

size: -
J: TRBJ1-2
V: TRBV7-2
CDR3: ASSLMTALLNYGYT

size: -
J: TRBJ2-2
V: TRBV5-4
CDR3: ASSLYSGTGELF

size: -
J: TRBJ1-6
V: TRBV10-3
CDR3: AISLQDRSYNSPLH

size: -
J: TRBJ2-5
V: TRBV7-2
CDR3: ASSSQPRGWARETQY

size: -
J: TRBJ1-5
V: TRBV6-6
CDR3: ASIHGSGQVNQPQH

size: -
J: TRBJ2-7
V: TRBV15
CDR3: ATSRDNRGLYWRLEQY

size: -
J: TRBJ1-4
V: TRBV12-3/TRBV12-4
CDR3: ASSLVGKLF

size: -
J: TRBJ1-5
V: TRBV25-1
CDR3: ASSARGHDQPQH

size: -
J: TRBJ1-1
V: TRBV18
CDR3: ASSLETGRNTEAF

size: -
J: TRBJ1-6
V: TRBV19
CDR3: ASSMSSYNSPLH

size: -
J: TRBJ1-5
V: TRBV2
CDR3: ASRYRDSNQPQH

size: -
J: TRBJ1-2
V: TRBV5-1
CDR3: ASSTTGVQGYT

size: -
J: TRBJ1-6
V: TRBV4-1
CDR3: ASSPHPGREDSPLH

size: once
J: TRBJ2-5
V: TRBV14
CDR3: ASSPGQGFQETQY

size: -
J: TRBJ2-5
V: TRBV7-2
CDR3: ASSFGQGAETQY

size: -
J: TRBJ2-3
V: TRBV10-3
CDR3: AISEWGPTDTQY

size: once
J: TRBJ1-4
V: TRBV2
CDR3: ASSKQGDNEKLF

size: -
J: TRBJ2-7
V: TRBV20-1
CDR3: SASYPRGSYEQY

size: -
J: TRBJ1-2
V: TRBV9
CDR3: ASSETPSSGGYT

size: -
J: TRBJ1-1
V: TRBV2
CDR3: ASGRDRANTEAF

size: -
J: TRBJ2-1
V: TRBV28
CDR3: ASRGKGISRANEQF

size: -
J: TRBJ1-1
V: TRBV6-5
CDR3: ASSRQGGTTEAF

size: -
J: TRBJ2-1
V: TRBV12-5
CDR3: ASGLGRGAGDEQF

size: -
J: TRBJ2-5
V: TRBV14
CDR3: ASSPGGETQY

size: -
J: TRBJ1-4
V: TRBV6-6
CDR3: ASTGLANEKLF

size: -
J: TRBJ1-5
V: TRBV18
CDR3: ASSTGTGYQPQH

size: -
J: TRBJ2-1
V: TRBV6-6
CDR3: ASSYPPGTSTGEQF

size: once
J: TRBJ1-4
V: TRBV7-9
CDR3: ASSQDRAGRGEKLF

size: once
J: TRBJ2-2
V: TRBV9
CDR3: ASSVGGRGNTGELF

size: -
J: TRBJ1-1
V: TRBV6-5
CDR3: ASSYSPGGRGTEAF

size: -
J: TRBJ1-5
V: TRBV18
CDR3: ASSRGRDNQPQH

size: -
J: TRBJ1-2
V: TRBV7-2
CDR3: ASSPRTGDYGYT

size: -
J: TRBJ2-5
V: TRBV7-2
CDR3: ASSLGMTSGALETQY

size: -
J: TRBJ1-4
V: TRBV10-1
CDR3: ASSETGEKLF

size: -
J: TRBJ1-6
V: TRBV2
CDR3: ASSGQNSPLH

size: -
J: TRBJ1-6
V: TRBV27
CDR3: ASSPGTPVWGDNSPLH

size: -
J: TRBJ2-1
V: TRBV4-2
CDR3: ASSQAGQGEHQMV

size: -
J: TRBJ2-3
V: TRBV5-4
CDR3: ASSSSGGTDTQY

size: -
J: TRBJ1-3
V: TRBV19
CDR3: ASSPPPGSSPGFSGNTIY

size: -
J: TRBJ1-3
V: TRBV3-1/TRBV3-2
CDR3: ASSQDRRIFSGNTIY